The rows below give T cell receptor beta chains drawn from one sample of a study of blood T cell repertoires in COVID-19. Generated by immunoSEQ multiplex PCR, the TCRdb table keeps only in-frame clones and is missing some. Of around 260,000 clones in the sample, less than 90% are singletons; the top ten hold over 4%. Material: peripheral blood. These receptors were obtained from a man between 60 and 70 years old who had recovered from COVID-19. Both conserved end residues are trimmed from each CDR3.

>13|TRBV7-3|TRBJ1-6
ASSPTAGEDSPLH
>14|TRBV18|TRBJ1-1
ASSPPVRGENTEAF
>12|TRBV7-9|TRBJ1-5
ASSKDRGVKPQH
>13|TRBV5-1|TRBJ1-1
ASSSSRVGNTEAF
>12|TRBV7-2|TRBJ2-1
ASSVDNRVNEQF
>13|TRBV5-1|TRBJ1-1
ASSLGSGVSTEAF
>13|TRBV19|TRBJ2-5
ASSTPGQGQETQY
>14|TRBV9|TRBJ2-2
ASSVERGLNTGELF
>12|TRBV30|TRBJ1-1
AWSVLRGNTEAF
>11|TRBV5-6|TRBJ2-7
ASSLGRMREQY
>9|TRBV29-1|TRBJ1-2
SVEDNFGYT
>15|TRBV19|TRBJ2-1
ASSLDPRITGSNEQF
>10|TRBV11-2|TRBJ2-1
ASSSRVNEQF
>11|TRBV4-1|TRBJ1-1
ASSQTGSTEAF
>12|TRBV5-4|TRBJ1-4
ASSRESLGEKLF
>14|TRBV4-1|TRBJ2-2
ASSQVPGVNTGELF
>12|TRBV19|TRBJ1-5
ASSIRGNGQPQH
>14|TRBV1|TRBJ1-6
TSSLAQRGPNSPLH